This record concerns one TCR beta chain sequence. The antigen is not known. An immunoSEQ assay, version v3.0, was performed at survey level. Method: immunoSEQ multiplex PCR; TCRdb's copy keeps in-frame clones and lacks some. The table includes around 38,000 clones, 94% detected once. Trimming removed 5 bases from V and 5 bases from J; junction bases left unmatched: 5. This CDR3 region has 16 residues. Per germline, CDR1 LGHNA and CDR2 YNFKEQ. This sample is drawn from a study of long-term antiretroviral therapy in people with HIV. Findings of the study overall: Upon ART, diversity increased but remained lower than transplant donor controls. HIV repertoires covered narrower CDR3 length ranges than controls did.

The chain is built from TRBV4-2 and TRBJ2-2; 13 bases are a match to TRBD2. This sequence was found in a young man with HIV. Material: unsorted PBMCs, obtained 9.2 years after starting antiretroviral therapy. The CDR3 coding sequence is TGTGCCAGCAGCTCACAGACTAGCGGGGGGACCGGGGAGCTGTTTTTT. It translates to CASSSQTSGGTGELFF.